Below, 7 T cell receptor beta chains from the same sample are listed, as sequenced in a study of T-cell reconstitution after alpha-beta-depleted transplantation in children. Unique molecular identifiers were incorporated when the TCRbeta library was constructed. TCRdb called the PCR reads again in MiXCR, with one record for every CDR3 protein. The data contain hundreds of thousands of distinct CDR3 sequences, around 19% of them seen just once; the ten biggest clones take up 3.3%. Sequenced material: PBMCs from the stem cell graft donor, taken from the stem cell graft. Every receptor here comes from a human donor who donated a stem cell graft to a child with acute lymphoblastic leukemia.

This clonotype was observed a few times. The genes are TRBV29-1 and TRBJ2-1; 8 nucleotides line up with TRBD1. V shed 1 base, J shed 14 bases, and the junction held 16 bases outside the gene matches. Germline V gene data show CDR1 as SQVTM and CDR2 as ANQGSEA. This CDR3 has 15 residues. The CDR3 DNA reads as TGCAGCGTTGAAGGTAATGTGGACAGGGAAGAGGATGAGTTCTTC. Its protein is CSVEGNVDREEDEFF.

The chain carries TRBV11-2 and TRBJ2-7; 12 positions match TRBD2. The CDR3 runs to 16 residues. Trimming cost V 3 bases and J 3 bases; bases outside gene matches: 6. Germline V gives CDR1 SGHAT, CDR2 FQNNGV. Here the CDR3 reads CASSFPTGLAGYEQYF. DNA for the CDR3: TGTGCCAGCAGCTTCCCAACGGGACTAGCGGGCTACGAGCAGTACTTC.

The rearrangement joins TRBV10-3 to TRBJ2-7; no definite D call. Trimming took 2 bases from V and 3 from J, leaving 5 bases between them. Germline assignment: CDR1 ENHRY and CDR2 SYGVKD. This CDR3 is built from 12 residues. CDR3 region: CAISEPSYEQYF. CDR3 sequence (DNA): TGTGCCATCAGTGAGCCTAGCTACGAGCAGTACTTC.

This sequence joins TRBV19 and TRBJ2-3; TRBD1 is a possible D gene (5 bases). V lost 5 bases and J 0 bases, leaving 15 bases between the germline ends. This CDR3 has 16 amino acids. Germline loops: CDR1 LNHDA, CDR2 SQIVND (reference sequence). The CDR3 loop is CASSHDSDTSTDTQYF. The CDR3 DNA sequence: TGTGCCAGTAGTCACGACTCGGACACTAGCACAGATACGCAGTATTTT. Complete variable domain (other parts from reference TRBV19 and TRBJ2-3): DGGITQSPKYLFRKEGQNVTLSCEQNLNHDAMYWYRQDPGQGLRLIYYSQIVNDFQKGDIAEGYSVSREKKESFPLTVTSAQKNPTAFYLCASSHDSDTSTDTQYFGPGTRLTVL.

This clonotype was counted ten times or more. V gene TRBV5-1 combines with J gene TRBJ2-2; D possibly corresponds to TRBD2 (5 bases). The germline gives CDR1 SGHRS, CDR2 YFSETQ. Trimming stripped 0 bases from V and 6 bases from J, with 21 bases between. The CDR3 runs 18 residues. CDR3 region: CASSLVPQEVGSPGELFF. CDR3 nucleotide sequence: TGCGCCAGCAGCTTGGTACCGCAGGAAGTAGGGAGTCCCGGGGAGCTGTTTTTT. The full variable domain, rest sourced from reference TRBV5-1 and TRBJ2-2, is KAGVTQTPRYLIKTRGQQVTLSCSPISGHRSVSWYQQTPGQGLQFLFEYFSETQRNKGNFPGRFSGRQFSNSRSEMNVSTLELGDSALYLCASSLVPQEVGSPGELFFGEGSRLTVL.

The chain employs TRBV7-2 and TRBJ1-1; 7 bases agree with TRBD1. Germline V gene data show CDR1 as SGHTA and CDR2 as FQGNSA. With V trimmed by 5 bases and J by 0 bases, 9 bases remained unmatched. The CDR3 loop spans 16 amino acids. As DNA, the CDR3 is TGTGCCAGCAGCCCAATCCCGACAGGGATGAACACTGAAGCTTTCTTT. As protein: CASSPIPTGMNTEAFF.

This chain connects TRBV7-9 to TRBJ1-1; no reliable D call. Germline V gives CDR1 SEHNR, CDR2 FQNEAQ (reference sequence). This CDR3 has 14 residues. V dropped 10 bases and J dropped 6 bases, with 21 bases sitting between them. The CDR3: CAMAPGPLRAEAFF. The CDR3 DNA follows: TGTGCCATGGCCCCCGGGCCCCTTCGAGCTGAAGCTTTCTTT.